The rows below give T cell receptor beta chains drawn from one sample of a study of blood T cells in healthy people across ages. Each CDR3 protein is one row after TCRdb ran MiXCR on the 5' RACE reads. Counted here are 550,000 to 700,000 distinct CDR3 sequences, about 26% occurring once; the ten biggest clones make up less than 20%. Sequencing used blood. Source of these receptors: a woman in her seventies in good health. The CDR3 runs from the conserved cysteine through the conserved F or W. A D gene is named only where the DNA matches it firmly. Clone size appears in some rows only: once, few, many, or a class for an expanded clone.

CASSPDRGRPTDTQYF	TGCGCCAGCAGCCCGGACAGGGGCCGACCCACAGATACGCAGTATTTT	TRBV5-1	TRBJ2-3	few	TRBD1
CASSLTTASYNEQFF	TGTGCCAGCTCCCTAACCACGGCCAGCTACAATGAGCAGTTCTTC	TRBV18	TRBJ2-1	.	.
CASSLERGWETQYF	TGTGCCAGCAGCCTGGAGCGGGGATGGGAGACCCAGTACTTC	TRBV6-2/TRBV6-3	TRBJ2-5	.	TRBD2
CASSESTQGSWRGYTF	TGTGCCAGCAGTGAAAGCACGCAGGGCTCATGGCGAGGCTACACCTTC	TRBV6-1	TRBJ1-2	.	.
CASSLARGLYGYTF	TGTGCCAGCAGCTTAGCTCGCGGTCTCTATGGCTACACCTTC	TRBV7-8	TRBJ1-2	few	.
CASRPTGSRDYGYTF	TGTGCCAGCAGACCGACAGGGTCGCGGGACTATGGCTACACCTTC	TRBV12-3/TRBV12-4	TRBJ1-2	.	TRBD1
CASSPHRGSETQYF	TGTGCCAGCAGCCCTCACAGGGGTTCGGAGACCCAGTACTTC	TRBV14	TRBJ2-5	.	TRBD1
CASSQWFGGDGEQFF	TGCGCCAGCAGCCAATGGTTCGGAGGAGACGGGGAGCAGTTCTTC	TRBV4-3	TRBJ2-1	few	.
CASSLGGQGSPEAFF	TGCGCCAGCAGCTTGGGGGGACAGGGAAGCCCTGAAGCTTTCTTT	TRBV5-1	TRBJ1-1	.	TRBD1
CATSNPGQGLEKLFF	TGTGCCACCAGCAACCCGGGACAGGGTCTAGAAAAACTGTTTTTT	TRBV15	TRBJ1-4	.	TRBD1
CAISEKRTSRRNEQFF	TGTGCCATCAGTGAGAAAAGGACTAGCCGAAGGAATGAGCAGTTCTTC	TRBV10-3	TRBJ2-1	.	TRBD2
CASSLPITEAFF	TGTGCCAGCAGCTTGCCGATAACTGAAGCTTTCTTT	TRBV6-2/TRBV6-3	TRBJ1-1	few	.
CASRWGQQETQYF	TGTGCCAGCCGGTGGGGACAGCAAGAGACCCAGTACTTC	TRBV6-6	TRBJ2-5	.	TRBD1
CSVSGRTTQETQYF	TGCAGCGTTTCCGGCAGGACGACCCAAGAGACCCAGTACTTC	TRBV29-1	TRBJ2-5	few	.
CATRRAQSTDTQYF	TGTGCCACCAGAAGGGCGCAGAGCACAGATACGCAGTATTTT	TRBV27	TRBJ2-3	.	.
CASSRYAGELFF	TGTGCCAGCAGCAGATATGCCGGGGAGCTGTTTTTT	TRBV7-2	TRBJ2-2	.	.
CASSSPGTGVAFF	TGTGCCAGCAGTTCACCAGGGACAGGGGTAGCTTTCTTT	TRBV6-5	TRBJ1-1	.	TRBD1
CASSLQGFGSSYEQYF	TGTGCCAGCAGCTTACAAGGTTTTGGCAGCTCCTACGAGCAGTACTTC	TRBV7-2	TRBJ2-7	few	.
CASSTRGELGSYNEQFF	TGTGCCAGTAGCACCCGGGGGGAACTAGGGTCCTACAATGAGCAGTTCTTC	TRBV3-1	TRBJ2-1	.	TRBD2
CASSPGFGTGELFF	TGTGCCAGCAGTCCAGGGTTTGGCACCGGGGAGCTGTTTTTT	TRBV12-3/TRBV12-4	TRBJ2-2	few	.
CASSPLLSGGYNEQFF	TGTGCCAGCAGTCCACTGTTGAGCGGGGGGTATAATGAGCAGTTCTTC	TRBV28	TRBJ2-1	.	TRBD2
CASSLLARGRADTGELFF	TGTGCCAGCAGCTTGTTGGCCAGGGGGCGCGCGGACACCGGAGAGCTGTTTTTT	TRBV5-5	TRBJ2-2	.	TRBD1
CASSETGYGYTF	TGTGCCAGCAGTGAAACAGGCTATGGCTACACCTTC	TRBV6-1	TRBJ1-2	many	.
CSARDSPGQGDEQFF	TGCAGTGCTAGAGATTCACCGGGACAGGGTGATGAGCAGTTCTTC	TRBV20-1	TRBJ2-1	few	TRBD1
CASSPAGSPSYEQYF	TGTGCCAGCAGCCCCGCGGGGAGCCCCTCCTACGAGCAGTACTTC	TRBV7-2	TRBJ2-7	few	.
CATSDFGGGYTF	TGTGCCACCAGTGATTTCGGGGGAGGCTACACCTTC	TRBV24-1	TRBJ1-2	.	.
CSASTGLTDTQYF	TGCAGTGCTTCCACGGGGCTCACAGATACGCAGTATTTT	TRBV20-1	TRBJ2-3	few	.
CSARLRPGQGHTEAFF	TGCAGTGCTAGACTAAGACCGGGACAGGGGCACACTGAAGCTTTCTTT	TRBV20-1	TRBJ1-1	.	TRBD1
CASSLSLGQGRTEAFF	TGTGCCAGCAGCTTGTCTCTAGGACAGGGACGCACTGAAGCTTTCTTT	TRBV5-6	TRBJ1-1	.	TRBD1